The 11 T cell receptor beta chains below come from one sample, sequenced in a study of read filtering for tumor transcriptome and immune sequencing. The library was built from roughly 400 ng RNA with molecular barcoded adaptors for alpha/delta and beta/gamma chains. TCRdb itself ran the reads through MiXCR, one entry per CDR3 protein. Of some 39,000 distinct CDR3 sequences listed, 12% to 15% are singletons. Specimen: a population of CD138-negative cells sorted from bone marrow. The receptor set was obtained from a donor aged 40 or over with multiple myeloma.

In this sample, this clonotype turned up many times. CDR3 in DNA: TGTGCCAGTAGTAATCCGGGAGGGAATCAGCCCCAGCATTTT. Its translation: CASSNPGGNQPQHF. The V gene is TRBV19, the J gene TRBJ1-5; the D is unclear. Deletions cut 4 bases from V and 4 bases from J, with 11 bases between. Germline V lookup: CDR1 LNHDA, CDR2 SQIVND (reference sequence). The CDR3 totals 14 residues. The full variable domain, rest sourced from reference TRBV19 and TRBJ1-5, is DGGITQSPKYLFRKEGQNVTLSCEQNLNHDAMYWYRQDPGQGLRLIYYSQIVNDFQKGDIAEGYSVSREKKESFPLTVTSAQKNPTAFYLCASSNPGGNQPQHFGDGTRLSIL.

This clonotype was recorded at least ten times. The chain uses TRBV6-6 and TRBJ1-2; maybe TRBD1 (6 bases). Trimming took off 7 bases at V and 4 bases at J, with 16 bases between the two ends. Germline CDR1 reads MNHNY; CDR2 reads SVGAGI (reference sequence). This CDR3 has 14 residues. This chain's CDR3 is CASTRQDKPYGYTF. The CDR3 DNA follows: TGTGCCAGCACCCGACAGGACAAGCCCTATGGCTACACCTTC.

This clonotype was recorded a few times. A much larger clone differs by one base, so this may be a read error. This chain links TRBV12-3 or TRBV12-4 with TRBJ1-1, with a tentative D call TRBD1 (5 bases). This CDR3 region has 11 residues. CDR3 amino acids: CTSRGFAEAFF. The CDR3 nucleotides are TGTACCAGCCGGGGGTTCGCTGAAGCTTTCTTT.

For this clonotype: A much larger clone is a single base away; this may be a read error. The V call is TRBV29-1, the J call TRBJ2-5; D may be TRBD1 (6 bases). This CDR3 is 12 amino acids long. Germline assignment: CDR1 SQVTM and CDR2 ANQGSEA. In nucleotides, the CDR3 is TGCAGCGTCACGAATAAGGGGGAGACCCAGGACTTC. It codes for CSVTNKGETQDF.

This clonotype was counted at least ten times. V usage is TRBV7-9 and J usage is TRBJ1-1; D is unclear. This CDR3 has 14 amino acids. Trimming took 1 base from V and 0 from J, leaving 6 bases between them. The germline gives CDR1 SEHNR, CDR2 FQNEAQ (reference sequence). The CDR3 is CASSLGALNTEAFF. The CDR3 coding sequence is TGTGCCAGCAGCTTAGGGGCTTTGAACACTGAAGCTTTCTTT. Combining the CDR3 with reference TRBV7-9 and TRBJ1-1 gives the whole variable domain DTGVSQNPRHKITKRGQNVTFRCDPISEHNRLYWYRQTLGQGPEFLTYFQNEAQLEKSRLLSDRFSAERPKGSFSTLEIQRTEQGDSAMYLCASSLGALNTEAFFGQGTRLTVV.

In its sample, this clonotype was seen many times. The chain combines TRBV4-3 with TRBJ2-7; TRBD1 matches at 9 bases. Germline V gene sequence: CDR1 LGHNA, CDR2 YSLEER. The CDR3 runs 15 residues. V shed 3 bases, J shed 4 bases, and the junction held 7 bases outside the gene matches. CDR3 sequence: CASSHQTGGRYEQYF. The DNA for the CDR3 is TGCGCCAGCAGCCACCAAACAGGGGGCAGATACGAGCAGTACTTC.

This clonotype was seen repeatedly, ten times or more. The chain couples TRBV10-2 to TRBJ1-6; D possibly corresponds to TRBD1 (6 bases). CDR3 size: 14 residues. Germline-derived CDR1 and CDR2 are WSHSY and SAAADI. The V end lost 1 base, the J end lost 10 bases, and 11 bases lay between the germline ends. The CDR3 bases are TGCGCCAGCAGTGAGTTGGCAGGGGAATCACCCCTCCACTTT. This translates into CASSELAGESPLHF.

This clonotype was seen many times. The V call is TRBV15, the J call TRBJ1-1, with D unresolved. Trimming shortened V by 2 bases and J by 0 bases, and 10 bases separated the two germline ends. The length of the CDR3 is 15 residues. Germline CDR1 and CDR2: LNHNV and YYDKDF (reference sequence). The CDR3 bases are TGTGCCACCAGCAGAAATCTGGGGATGAACACTGAAGCTTTCTTT. Translating gives CATSRNLGMNTEAFF.

This clonotype was counted between two and nine times. At one end the junction does not follow the germline gene, possibly because of a read error. This sequence joins TRBV7-2 and TRBJ2-3, with 10 bases matching TRBD2. Germline V gene sequence: CDR1 SGHTA, CDR2 FQGNSA. The CDR3 is made up of 15 amino acids. Here the CDR3 reads CASSVAGGGTDTQYF. As DNA, the CDR3 is TGTGCCAGCAGCGTAGCGGGGGGAGGAACAGATACGCAGTATTTT.

This clonotype occurred many times. The junction departs from germline at one end; a sequencing error may be responsible. This sequence joins TRBV20-1 and TRBJ2-1; D is unclear. This CDR3 comprises 14 residues. Per germline, CDR1 DFQATT and CDR2 SNEGSKA (reference sequence). The CDR3 DNA is TGCAGCGCTAGAGTCGGGCCCTCCTACAATGAGCAGTTCTTC. It specifies CSARVGPSYNEQFF.

The gene calls are TRBV27 and TRBJ1-2; no reliable D call. Per germline, CDR1 MNHEY and CDR2 SMNVEV (reference sequence). V lost 3 bases and J lost 6, with 14 bases in between. This CDR3 is built from 14 residues. The CDR3 region has the DNA TGTGCCAGCAGTTTGAAGTGGGGAGACCATGGCTACACCTTC. This translates into CASSLKWGDHGYTF.